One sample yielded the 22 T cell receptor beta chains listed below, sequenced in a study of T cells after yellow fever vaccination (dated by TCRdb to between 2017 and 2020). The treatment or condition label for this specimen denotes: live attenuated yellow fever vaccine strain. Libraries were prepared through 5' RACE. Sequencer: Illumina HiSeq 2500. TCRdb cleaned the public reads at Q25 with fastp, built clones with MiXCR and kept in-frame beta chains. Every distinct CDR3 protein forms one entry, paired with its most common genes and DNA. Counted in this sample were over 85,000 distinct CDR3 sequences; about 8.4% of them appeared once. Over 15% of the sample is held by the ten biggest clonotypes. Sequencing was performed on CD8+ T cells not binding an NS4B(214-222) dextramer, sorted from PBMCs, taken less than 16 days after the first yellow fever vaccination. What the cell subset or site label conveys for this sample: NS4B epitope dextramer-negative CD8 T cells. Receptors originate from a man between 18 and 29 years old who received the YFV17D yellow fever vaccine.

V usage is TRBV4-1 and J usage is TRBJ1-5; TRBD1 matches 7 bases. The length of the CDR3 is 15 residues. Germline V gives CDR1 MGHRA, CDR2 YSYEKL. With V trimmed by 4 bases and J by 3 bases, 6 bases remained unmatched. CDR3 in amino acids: CASSRMTGNNQPQHF. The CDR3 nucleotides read TGCGCCAGCAGCCGAATGACAGGGAACAATCAGCCCCAGCATTTT.

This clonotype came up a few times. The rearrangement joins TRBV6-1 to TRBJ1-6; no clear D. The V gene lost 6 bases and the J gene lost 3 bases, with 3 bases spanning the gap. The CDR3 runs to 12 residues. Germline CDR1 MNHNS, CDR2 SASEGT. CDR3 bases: TGTGCCAGCAGAAACTATAATTCACCCCTCCACTTT. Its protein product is CASRNYNSPLHF.

The CDR3 coding sequence is TGTGCCAGCAGCTTGGGCGGTACCGCGAACACCGGGGAGCTGTTTTTT. Amino acid sequence: CASSLGGTANTGELFF. This chain connects TRBV7-6 to TRBJ2-2; D uncertain. V was clipped by 3 bases and J by 0 bases, with 11 bases between them. CDR3 length: 16 amino acids. Germline V gives CDR1 SGHVS, CDR2 FNYEAQ.

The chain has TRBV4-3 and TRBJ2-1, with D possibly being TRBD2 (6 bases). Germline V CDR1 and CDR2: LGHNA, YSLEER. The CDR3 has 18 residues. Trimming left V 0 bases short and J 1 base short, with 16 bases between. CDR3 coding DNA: TGCGCCAGCAGCCAAGATAGGTCAGCGGGTTATTCCTACAATGAGCAGTTCTTC. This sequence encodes CASSQDRSAGYSYNEQFF.

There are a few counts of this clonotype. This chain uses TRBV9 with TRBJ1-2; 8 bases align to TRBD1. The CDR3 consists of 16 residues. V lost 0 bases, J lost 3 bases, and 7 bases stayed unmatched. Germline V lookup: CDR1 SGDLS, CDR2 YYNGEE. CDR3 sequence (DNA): TGTGCCAGCAGCGTAGCCCCAGGGGGCTCACACTATGGCTACACCTTC. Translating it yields CASSVAPGGSHYGYTF.

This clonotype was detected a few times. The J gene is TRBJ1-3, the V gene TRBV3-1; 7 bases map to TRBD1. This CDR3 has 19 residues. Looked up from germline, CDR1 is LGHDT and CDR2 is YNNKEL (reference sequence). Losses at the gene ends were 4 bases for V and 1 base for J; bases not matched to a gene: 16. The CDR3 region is CASSPGTANRGISGNTIYF. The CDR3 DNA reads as TGTGCCAGCAGCCCCGGGACAGCCAACCGGGGGATTTCTGGAAACACCATATATTTT.

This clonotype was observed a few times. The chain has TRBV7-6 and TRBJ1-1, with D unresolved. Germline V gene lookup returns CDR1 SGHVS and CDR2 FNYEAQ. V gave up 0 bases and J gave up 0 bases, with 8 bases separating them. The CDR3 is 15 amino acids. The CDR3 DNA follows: TGTGCCAGCAGCTTAGCGGTCGGAATGAACACTGAAGCTTTCTTT. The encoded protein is CASSLAVGMNTEAFF.

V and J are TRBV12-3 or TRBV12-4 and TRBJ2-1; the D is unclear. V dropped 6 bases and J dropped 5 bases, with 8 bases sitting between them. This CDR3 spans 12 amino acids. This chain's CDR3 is CASSPVHNEQFF. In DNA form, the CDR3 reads TGTGCCAGCAGCCCAGTCCACAATGAGCAGTTCTTC.

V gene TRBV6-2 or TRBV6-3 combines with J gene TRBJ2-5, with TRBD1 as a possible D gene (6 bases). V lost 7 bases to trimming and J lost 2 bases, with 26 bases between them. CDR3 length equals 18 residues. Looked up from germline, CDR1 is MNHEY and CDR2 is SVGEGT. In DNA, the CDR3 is TGTGCCAGCAAAGCAGACTTCCCTGTTCGGACAGAACAAGAGACCCAGTACTTC. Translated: CASKADFPVRTEQETQYF.

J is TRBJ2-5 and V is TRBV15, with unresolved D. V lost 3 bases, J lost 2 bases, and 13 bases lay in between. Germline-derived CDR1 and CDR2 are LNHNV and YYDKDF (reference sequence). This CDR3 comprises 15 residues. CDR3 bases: TGTGCCACCAGCAGGGATCTCGCGAATCAAGAGACCCAGTACTTC. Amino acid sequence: CATSRDLANQETQYF.

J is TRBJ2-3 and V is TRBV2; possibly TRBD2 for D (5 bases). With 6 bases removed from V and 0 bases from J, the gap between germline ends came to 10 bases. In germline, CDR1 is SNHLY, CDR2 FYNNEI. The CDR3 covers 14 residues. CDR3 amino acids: CASSYWTSTDTQYF. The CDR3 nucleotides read TGTGCCAGCAGCTACTGGACTAGCACAGATACGCAGTATTTT.

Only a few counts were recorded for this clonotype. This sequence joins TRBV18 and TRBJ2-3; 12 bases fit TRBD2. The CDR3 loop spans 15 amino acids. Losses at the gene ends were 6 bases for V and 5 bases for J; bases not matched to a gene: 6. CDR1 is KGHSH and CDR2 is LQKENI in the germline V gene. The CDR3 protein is CASSPSGGAGDTQYF. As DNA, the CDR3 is TGTGCCAGCTCTCCTAGCGGGGGGGCCGGAGATACGCAGTATTTT.

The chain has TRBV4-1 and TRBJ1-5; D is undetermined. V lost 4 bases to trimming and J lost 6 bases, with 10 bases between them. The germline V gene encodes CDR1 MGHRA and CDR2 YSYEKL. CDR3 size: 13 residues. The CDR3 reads CASSRPGIQPQHF. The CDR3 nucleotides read TGCGCCAGCAGCCGGCCCGGAATTCAGCCCCAGCATTTT.

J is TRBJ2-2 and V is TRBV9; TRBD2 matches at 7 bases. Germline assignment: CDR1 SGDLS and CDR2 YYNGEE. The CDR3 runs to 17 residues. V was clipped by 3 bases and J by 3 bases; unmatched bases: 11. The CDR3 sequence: CASSAFSTSWDTGELFF. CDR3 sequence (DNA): TGTGCCAGCAGCGCATTCTCGACTAGCTGGGACACCGGGGAGCTGTTTTTT.

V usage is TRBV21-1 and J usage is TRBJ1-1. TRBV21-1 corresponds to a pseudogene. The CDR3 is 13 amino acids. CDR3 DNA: TGTGCCAGCAGCAAAGACAGCTACACTGAAGCTTTCTTT. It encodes CASSKDSYTEAFF.

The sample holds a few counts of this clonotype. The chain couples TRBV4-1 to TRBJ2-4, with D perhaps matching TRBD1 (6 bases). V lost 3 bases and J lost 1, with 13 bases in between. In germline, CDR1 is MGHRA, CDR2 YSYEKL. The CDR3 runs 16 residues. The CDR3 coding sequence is TGCGCCAGCAGCCATTCTCTGGGGGCGGCCAAAAACATTCAGTACTTC. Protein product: CASSHSLGAAKNIQYF.

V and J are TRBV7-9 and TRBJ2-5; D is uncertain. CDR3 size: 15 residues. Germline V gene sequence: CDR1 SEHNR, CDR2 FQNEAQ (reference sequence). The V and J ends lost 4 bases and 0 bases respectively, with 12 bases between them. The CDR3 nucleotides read TGTGCCAGCAGCTCTAACCGCCCGTACCAAGAGACCCAGTACTTC. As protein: CASSSNRPYQETQYF.

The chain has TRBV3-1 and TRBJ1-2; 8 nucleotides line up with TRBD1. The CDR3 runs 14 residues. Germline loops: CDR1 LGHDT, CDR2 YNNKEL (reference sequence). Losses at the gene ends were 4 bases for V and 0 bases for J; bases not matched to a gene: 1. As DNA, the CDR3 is TGTGCCAGCAGCCCGACAGGGGCTAACTATGGCTACACCTTC. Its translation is CASSPTGANYGYTF.

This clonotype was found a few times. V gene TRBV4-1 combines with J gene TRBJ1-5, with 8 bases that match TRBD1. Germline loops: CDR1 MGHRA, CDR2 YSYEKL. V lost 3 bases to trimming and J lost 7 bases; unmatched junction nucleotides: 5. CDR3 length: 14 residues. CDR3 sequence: CASSHRGQAQPQHF. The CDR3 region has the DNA TGCGCCAGCAGCCACAGGGGGCAAGCCCAGCCCCAGCATTTT.

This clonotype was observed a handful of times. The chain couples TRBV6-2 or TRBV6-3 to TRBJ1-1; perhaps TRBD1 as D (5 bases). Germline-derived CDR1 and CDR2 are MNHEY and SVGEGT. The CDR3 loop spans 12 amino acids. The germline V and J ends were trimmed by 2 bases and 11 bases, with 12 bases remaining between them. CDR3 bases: TGTGCCAGCAGTTACCCCAGGGCCGGGGCTTTCTTT. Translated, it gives CASSYPRAGAFF.

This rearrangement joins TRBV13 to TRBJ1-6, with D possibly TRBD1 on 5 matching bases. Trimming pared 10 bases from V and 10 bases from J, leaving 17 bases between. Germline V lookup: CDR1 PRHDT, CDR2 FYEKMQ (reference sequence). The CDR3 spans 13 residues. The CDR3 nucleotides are TGTGCCACGACCCAGGGCAGATCCTCACCCCTCCACTTT. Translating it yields CATTQGRSSPLHF.

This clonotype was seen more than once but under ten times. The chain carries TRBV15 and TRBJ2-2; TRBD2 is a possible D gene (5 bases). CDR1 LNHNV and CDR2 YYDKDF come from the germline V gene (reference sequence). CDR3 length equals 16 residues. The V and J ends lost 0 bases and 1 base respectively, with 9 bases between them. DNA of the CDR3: TGTGCCACCAGCAGAGATTTTGAGGGGAACACCGGGGAGCTGTTTTTT. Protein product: CATSRDFEGNTGELFF. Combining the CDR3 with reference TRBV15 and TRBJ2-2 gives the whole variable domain DAMVIQNPRYQVTQFGKPVTLSCSQTLNHNVMYWYQQKSSQAPKLLFHYYDKDFNNEADTPDNFQSRRPNTSFCFLDIRSPGLGDTAMYLCATSRDFEGNTGELFFGEGSRLTVL.